The clone carrying this T cell receptor (beta chain) was seen a handful of times. The data belong to a study of blood T cells in healthy people across ages. The CDR3 extends over 14 amino acids. Germline-derived CDR1 and CDR2 are SGHRS and YFSETQ. Trimming pared 1 base from V and 8 bases from J, leaving 13 bases between. A J-beta primer mix and a sample-barcoded 5' primer were used in a second PCR of about 7 to 11 cycles. Each of the cDNA molecules was tagged by a template-switch adaptor with 12 random nucleotides. TCRdb re-called the 5' RACE reads through MiXCR, storing one row per CDR3 protein. The sample includes about 380,000 distinct CDR3 sequences, approximately 51% of them seen just once. Every donor contributed about 10 milliliters of peripheral blood by blood draw.

Sequencing input: blood. The rearrangement uses TRBV5-1 and TRBJ2-1, with D tentatively TRBD1 or TRBD2 (5 bases each). The receptor comes from a man aged 60-69 years in good health. CDR3 sequence (DNA): TGCGCCAGCAGCTTGTTGGGGGATTTGGATGAGCAGTTCTTC. It codes for CASSLLGDLDEQFF.